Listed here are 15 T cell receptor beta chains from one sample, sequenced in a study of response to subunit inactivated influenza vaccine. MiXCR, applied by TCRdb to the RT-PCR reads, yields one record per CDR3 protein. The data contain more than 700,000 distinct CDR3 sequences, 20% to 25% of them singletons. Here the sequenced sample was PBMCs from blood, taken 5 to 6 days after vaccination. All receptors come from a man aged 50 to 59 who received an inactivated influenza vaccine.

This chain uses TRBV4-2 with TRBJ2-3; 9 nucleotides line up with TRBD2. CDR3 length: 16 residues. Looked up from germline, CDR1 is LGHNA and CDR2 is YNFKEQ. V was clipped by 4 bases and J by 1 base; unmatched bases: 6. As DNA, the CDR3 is TGTGCCAGCAGCCTTACCATAGCGGGAGGCACAGATACGCAGTATTTT. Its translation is CASSLTIAGGTDTQYF.

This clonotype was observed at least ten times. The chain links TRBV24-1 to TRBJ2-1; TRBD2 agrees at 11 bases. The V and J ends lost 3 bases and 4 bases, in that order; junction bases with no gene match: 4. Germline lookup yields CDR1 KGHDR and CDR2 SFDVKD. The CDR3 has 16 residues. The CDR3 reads CATSDPTSGVYNEQFF. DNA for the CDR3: TGTGCCACCAGTGATCCGACTAGCGGGGTGTACAATGAGCAGTTCTTC.

CDR3 protein: CASSLSWRESTDTQYF. CDR3 sequence (DNA): TGTGCCAGCAGTTTATCGTGGAGGGAATCCACAGATACGCAGTATTTT. This chain connects TRBV27 to TRBJ2-3; tentative D call: TRBD2 (6 bases). The V gene's germline CDR1 is MNHEY and CDR2 SMNVEV (reference sequence). The CDR3 length is 16 residues. V was pared by 0 bases and J by 2 bases, with 12 bases between.

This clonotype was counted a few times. CDR3 sequence reads: CASSLVTGENEQFF. The CDR3 DNA reads TGTGCCAGCAGCTTAGTAACGGGCGAAAATGAGCAGTTCTTC. The V and J genes are TRBV11-2 and TRBJ2-1, with D unclear. V was shortened by 1 base and J by 7 bases, with 11 bases between the two germline ends. Germline V gene data show CDR1 as SGHAT and CDR2 as FQNNGV. The CDR3 consists of 14 residues.

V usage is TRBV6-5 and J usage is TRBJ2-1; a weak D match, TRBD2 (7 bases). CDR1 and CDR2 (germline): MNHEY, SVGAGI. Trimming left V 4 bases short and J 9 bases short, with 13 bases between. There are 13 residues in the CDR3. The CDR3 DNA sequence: TGTGCCAGCAGTTGGGGGGGGCCAGGTGAGCAGTTCTTC. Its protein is CASSWGGPGEQFF.

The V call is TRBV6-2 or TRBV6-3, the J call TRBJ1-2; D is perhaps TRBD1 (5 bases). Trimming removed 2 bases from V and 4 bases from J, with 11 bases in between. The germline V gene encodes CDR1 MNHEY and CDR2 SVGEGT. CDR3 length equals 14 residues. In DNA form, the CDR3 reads TGTGCCAGCAGTTACGGTCCGGGACTCTATGGCTACACCTTC. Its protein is CASSYGPGLYGYTF.

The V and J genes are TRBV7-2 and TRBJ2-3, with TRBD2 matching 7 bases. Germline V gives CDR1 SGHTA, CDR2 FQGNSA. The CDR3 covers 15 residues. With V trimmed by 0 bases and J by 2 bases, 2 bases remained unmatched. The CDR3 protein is CASSLAAGITDTQYF. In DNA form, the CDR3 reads TGTGCCAGCAGCTTAGCAGCGGGAATCACAGATACGCAGTATTTT.

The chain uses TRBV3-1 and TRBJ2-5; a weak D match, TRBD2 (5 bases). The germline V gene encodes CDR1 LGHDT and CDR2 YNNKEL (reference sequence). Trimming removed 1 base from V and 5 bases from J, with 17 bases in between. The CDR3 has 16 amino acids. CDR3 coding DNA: TGTGCCAGCAGCCAAGCTTTAACTAGTCGGTCGGAGACCCAGTACTTC. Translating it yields CASSQALTSRSETQYF.

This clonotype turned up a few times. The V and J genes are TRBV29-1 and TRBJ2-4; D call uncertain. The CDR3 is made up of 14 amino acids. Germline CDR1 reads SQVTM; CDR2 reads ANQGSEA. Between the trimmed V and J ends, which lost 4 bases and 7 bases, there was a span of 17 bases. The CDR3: CSVVLYAEGNIQYF. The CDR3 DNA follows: TGCAGCGTTGTTTTGTACGCAGAAGGCAACATTCAGTACTTC.

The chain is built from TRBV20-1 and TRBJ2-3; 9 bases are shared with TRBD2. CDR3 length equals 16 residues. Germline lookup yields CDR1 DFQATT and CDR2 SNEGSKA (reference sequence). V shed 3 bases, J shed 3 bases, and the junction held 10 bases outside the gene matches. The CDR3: CSARGFQRGETDTQYF. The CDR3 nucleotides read TGCAGTGCTAGGGGGTTTCAGCGGGGGGAAACAGATACGCAGTATTTT.

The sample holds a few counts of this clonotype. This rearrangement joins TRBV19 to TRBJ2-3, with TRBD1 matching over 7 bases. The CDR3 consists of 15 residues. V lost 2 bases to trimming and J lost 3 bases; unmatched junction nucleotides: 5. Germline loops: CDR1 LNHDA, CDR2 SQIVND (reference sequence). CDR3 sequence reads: CASSIRGHGTDTQYF. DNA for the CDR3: TGTGCCAGTAGTATAAGGGGGCACGGGACAGATACGCAGTATTTT.

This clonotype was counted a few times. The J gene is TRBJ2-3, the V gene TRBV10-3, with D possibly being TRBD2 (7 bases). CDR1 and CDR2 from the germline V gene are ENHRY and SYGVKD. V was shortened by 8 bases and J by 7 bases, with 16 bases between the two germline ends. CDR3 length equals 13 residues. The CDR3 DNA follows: TGTGCCATCGGGGGGGCAATTATAAATACGCAGTATTTT. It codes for CAIGGAIINTQYF.

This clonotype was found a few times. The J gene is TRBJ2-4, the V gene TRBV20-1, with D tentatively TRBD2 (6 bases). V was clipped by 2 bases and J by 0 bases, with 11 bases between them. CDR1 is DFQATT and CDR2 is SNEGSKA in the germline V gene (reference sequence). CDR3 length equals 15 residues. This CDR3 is CSARWRGRAKNIQYF. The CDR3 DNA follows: TGCAGTGCTAGATGGCGGGGCCGAGCCAAAAACATTCAGTACTTC.

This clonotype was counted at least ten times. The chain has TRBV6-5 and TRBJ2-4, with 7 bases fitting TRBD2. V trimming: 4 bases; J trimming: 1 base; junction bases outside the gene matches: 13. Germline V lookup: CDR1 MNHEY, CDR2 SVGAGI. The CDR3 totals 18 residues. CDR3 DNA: TGTGCCAGCAGTTTGTGGGTTTTACGGGAGGTTGCCAAAAACATTCAGTACTTC. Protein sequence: CASSLWVLREVAKNIQYF.

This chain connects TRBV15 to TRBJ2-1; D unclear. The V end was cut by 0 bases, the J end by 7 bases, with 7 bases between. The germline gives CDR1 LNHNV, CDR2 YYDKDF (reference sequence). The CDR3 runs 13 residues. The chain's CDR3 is CATSRDQRNEQFF. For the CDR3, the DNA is TGTGCCACCAGCAGAGATCAGCGAAATGAGCAGTTCTTC.